This TCR beta chain came from a study of low-dose radiotherapy and immunotherapy resistance in tumors (dated by TCRdb to the early 2020s). About the full investigation: In Cohort 1, each fraction delivered 0.5 Gy every 2 weeks, and the prescribed total PTV dose was 6.5 Gy. Nivolumab was administered intravenously as a 240 mg flat dose every two weeks, and ipilimumab was administered intravenously at 1 mg/kg every six weeks. Cohort 2 received 1 Gy per fraction every two weeks, with a total of 13 Gy over 26 weeks. Patients took aspirin 300 mg orally once daily for four cycles, starting on cycle 1 day 1. Eight patients were included in the translational analysis: three from the first dose cohort and the first five from the second dose cohort. Cyclophosphamide 200 mg/m2 was given intravenously every two weeks, one day before each radiation and immunotherapy administration. The trial did not randomize participants into treatment groups.

The germline V gene specifies SQVTM as CDR1 and ANQGSEA as CDR2. The CDR3 spans 13 residues, from the cysteine through the phenylalanine. Only the CDR3 portion is preserved as DNA: 39 bases, with reading frame beginning at the first base. V was cut back by 0 bases and J by 4 bases, leaving a gap of 9 bases between them. This clonotype appeared many times. Which antigen it targets is not known. No qualities accompany the bases; no much larger clone lies one base away. According to the study, the label for this sample's time point signals: after trial treatment. The label giving this sample's treatment or condition can be read as: LDRT plus nivolumab, ipilimumab, low-dose cyclophosphamide and aspirin (RACIN trial). The donors came from RACIN, which was a single-arm phase I dose-escalation trial that paired nivolumab and ipilimumab with aspirin, low-dose cyclophosphamide and low-dose radiotherapy. Patients with advanced, TIL-negative solid tumors were considered eligible.

Instrument used: Illumina HiSeq 2500. First-strand cDNA was synthesized with Superscript III and a set of TRAV- and TRBV-specific primers, covering both TCRalpha and TCRbeta chains. TCRs were amplified with Phusion for around 18 PCR cycles, with a constant-region primer paired with the adapter attached to the V primers. Amplification of the isolated mRNA was done with the MessageAmp II aRNA Amplification Kit, which involved a roughly 15-hour in vitro transcription at 37 degrees C. The Dynabeads mRNA DIRECT Purification Kit was used to isolate the mRNA for TCR sequencing. A second approximately 23-cycle Phusion PCR added indexed Illumina adapters, and products were purified with AMPure XP beads. As for the original processing: Custom Perl scripts were used to pool TCR sequences that encoded the same protein, to remove out-of-frame sequences, and to calculate the abundance of each clonotype. TCR sequences supported by only a single read were excluded from analysis. Repertoire metrics included Shannon entropy, Gini index, clonality, richness, and frequency of TCRs shared between repertoires. TCRdb reran the public reads through fastp at Q25 and MiXCR, keeping productive beta chains. Here each entry gathers all rows of one CDR3 protein and keeps the most common genes and DNA. None of the V and J calls come from the authors' own analysis; TCRdb made them. A total of about 80,000 distinct CDR3 sequences appear in this sample, around 17% of them only once. The ten top clones hold less than 1.5% of the sample.

The material sequenced was PBMCs, taken after low-dose radiotherapy plus immunotherapy. This TCR was recovered from a male donor with prostate cancer. The rearrangement joined TRBV29-1 to TRBJ1-2; the D gene identity is not certain. The CDR3: CSVEDGPGYGYTF. The bases read TGCAGCGTTGAAGACGGGCCGGGCTATGGCTACACCTTC.